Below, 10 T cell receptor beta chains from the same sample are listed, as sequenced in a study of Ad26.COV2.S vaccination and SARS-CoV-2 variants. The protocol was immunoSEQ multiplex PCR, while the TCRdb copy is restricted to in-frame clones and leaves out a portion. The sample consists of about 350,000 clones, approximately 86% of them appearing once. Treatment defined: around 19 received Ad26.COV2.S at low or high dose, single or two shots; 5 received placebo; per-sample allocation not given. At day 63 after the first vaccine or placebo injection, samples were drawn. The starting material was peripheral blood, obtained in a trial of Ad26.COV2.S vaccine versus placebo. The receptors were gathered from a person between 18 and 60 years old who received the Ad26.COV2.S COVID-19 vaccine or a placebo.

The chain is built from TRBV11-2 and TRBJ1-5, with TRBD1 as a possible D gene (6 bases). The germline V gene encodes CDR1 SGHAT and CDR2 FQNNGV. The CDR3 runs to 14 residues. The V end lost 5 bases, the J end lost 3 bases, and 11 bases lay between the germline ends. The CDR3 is CASSAAGDNQPQHF. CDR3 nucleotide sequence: TGTGCCAGCAGCGCCGCAGGGGACAATCAGCCCCAGCATTTT.

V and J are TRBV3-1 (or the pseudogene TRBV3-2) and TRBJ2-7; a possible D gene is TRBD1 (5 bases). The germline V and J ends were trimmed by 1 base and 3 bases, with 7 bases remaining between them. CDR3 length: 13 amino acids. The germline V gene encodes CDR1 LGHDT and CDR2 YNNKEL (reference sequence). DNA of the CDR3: TGTGCCAGCAGCCAAGGACAGAACTACGAGCAGTACTTC. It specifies CASSQGQNYEQYF.

CDR3 sequence: CATSAFNQPQHF. DNA for the CDR3: TGTGCCACCAGTGCCTTCAATCAGCCCCAGCATTTT. This chain links TRBV24-1 with TRBJ1-5, with D uncertain. Germline loops: CDR1 KGHDR, CDR2 SFDVKD. The CDR3 spans 12 residues. V lost 5 bases, J lost 3 bases, and 4 bases lay in between.

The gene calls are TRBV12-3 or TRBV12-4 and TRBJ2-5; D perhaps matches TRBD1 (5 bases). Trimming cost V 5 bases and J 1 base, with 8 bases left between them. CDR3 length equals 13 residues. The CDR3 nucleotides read TGTGCCAGCAGTGTTGACAGCCAAGAGACCCAGTACTTC. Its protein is CASSVDSQETQYF.

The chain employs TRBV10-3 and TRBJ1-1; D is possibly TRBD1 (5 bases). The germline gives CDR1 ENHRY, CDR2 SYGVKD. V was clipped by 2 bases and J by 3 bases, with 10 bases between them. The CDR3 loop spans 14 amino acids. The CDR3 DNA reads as TGTGCCATCAGTGAGAGGGGCGCGGACACTGAAGCTTTCTTT. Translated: CAISERGADTEAFF.

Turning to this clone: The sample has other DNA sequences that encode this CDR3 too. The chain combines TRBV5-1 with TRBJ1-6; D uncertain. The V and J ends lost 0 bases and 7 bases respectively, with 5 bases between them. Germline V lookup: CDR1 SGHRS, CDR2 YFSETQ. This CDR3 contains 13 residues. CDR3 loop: CASSLEGNSPLHF. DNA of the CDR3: TGCGCCAGCAGCTTGGAAGGCAATTCACCCCTCCACTTT.

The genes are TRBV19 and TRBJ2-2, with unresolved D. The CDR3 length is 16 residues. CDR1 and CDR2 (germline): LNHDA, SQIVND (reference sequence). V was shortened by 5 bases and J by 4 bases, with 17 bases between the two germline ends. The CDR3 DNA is TGTGCCAGTAGTTTACCCCCCCGTGAAGTCACCGGGGAGCTGTTTTTT. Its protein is CASSLPPREVTGELFF.

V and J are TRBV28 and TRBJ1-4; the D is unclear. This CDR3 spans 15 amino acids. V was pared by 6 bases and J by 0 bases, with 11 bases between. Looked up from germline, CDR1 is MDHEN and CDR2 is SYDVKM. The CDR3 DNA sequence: TGTGCCAGCAGCCCGGGGTCTGCAACTAATGAAAAACTGTTTTTT. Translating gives CASSPGSATNEKLFF.

The DNA for the CDR3 is TGTGCCAGCAGCTTACAGTCTAGCGGGGGGTCCTACAATGAGCAGTTCTTC. Protein product: CASSLQSSGGSYNEQFF. The chain couples TRBV7-8 to TRBJ2-1; TRBD2 aligns across 11 bases. Unmatched junction bases numbered 4, after V lost 2 bases and J lost 1 base. There are 17 residues in the CDR3. The germline V gene encodes CDR1 SGHVS and CDR2 FQNEAQ.

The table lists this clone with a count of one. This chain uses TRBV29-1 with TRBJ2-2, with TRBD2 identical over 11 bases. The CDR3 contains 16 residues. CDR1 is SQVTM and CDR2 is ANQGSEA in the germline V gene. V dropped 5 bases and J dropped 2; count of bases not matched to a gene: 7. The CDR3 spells CSVSTTSGANTGELFF. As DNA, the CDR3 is TGCAGCGTTTCCACGACTAGCGGGGCAAACACCGGGGAGCTGTTTTTT.